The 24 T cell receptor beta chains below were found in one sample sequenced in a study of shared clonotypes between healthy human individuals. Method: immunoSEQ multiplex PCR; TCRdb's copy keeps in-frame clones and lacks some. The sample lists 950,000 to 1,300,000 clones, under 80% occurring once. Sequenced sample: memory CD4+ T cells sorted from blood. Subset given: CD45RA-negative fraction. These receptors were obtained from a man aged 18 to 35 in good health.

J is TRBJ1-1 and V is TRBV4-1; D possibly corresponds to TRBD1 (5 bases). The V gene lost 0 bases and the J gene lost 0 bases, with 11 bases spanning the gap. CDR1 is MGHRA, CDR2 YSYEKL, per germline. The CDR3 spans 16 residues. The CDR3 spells CASSQDENRMNTEAFF. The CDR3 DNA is TGCGCCAGCAGCCAAGATGAGAACAGGATGAACACTGAAGCTTTCTTT.

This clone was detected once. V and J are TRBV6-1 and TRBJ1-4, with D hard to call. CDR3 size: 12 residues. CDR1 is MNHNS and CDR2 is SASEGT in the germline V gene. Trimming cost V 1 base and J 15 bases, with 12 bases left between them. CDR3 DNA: TGTGCCAGCAGTGAAGAGGAGTTAAGATTGTTTTTT. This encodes CASSEEELRLFF.

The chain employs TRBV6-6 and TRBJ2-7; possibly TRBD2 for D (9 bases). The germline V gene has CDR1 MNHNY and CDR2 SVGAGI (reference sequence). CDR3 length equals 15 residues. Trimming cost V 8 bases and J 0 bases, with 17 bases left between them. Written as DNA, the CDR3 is TGTGCCAGCCAGGGGGCGGGGGGGAACTCCTACGAGCAGTACTTC. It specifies CASQGAGGNSYEQYF.

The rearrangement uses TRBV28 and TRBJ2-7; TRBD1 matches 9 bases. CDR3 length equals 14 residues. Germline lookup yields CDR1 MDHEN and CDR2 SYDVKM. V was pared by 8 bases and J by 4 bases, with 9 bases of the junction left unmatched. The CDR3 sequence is CASRPRQGVYEQYF. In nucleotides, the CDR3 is TGTGCCAGCCGCCCCCGACAGGGGGTTTACGAGCAGTACTTC.

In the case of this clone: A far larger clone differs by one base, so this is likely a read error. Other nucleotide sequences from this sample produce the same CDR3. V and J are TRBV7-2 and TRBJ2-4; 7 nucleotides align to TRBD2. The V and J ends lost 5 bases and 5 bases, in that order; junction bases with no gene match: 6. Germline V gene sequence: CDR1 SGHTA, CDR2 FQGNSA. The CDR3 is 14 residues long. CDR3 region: CASSPGLAENIQYF. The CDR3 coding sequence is TGTGCCAGCAGCCCTGGGCTAGCGGAAAACATTCAGTACTTC.

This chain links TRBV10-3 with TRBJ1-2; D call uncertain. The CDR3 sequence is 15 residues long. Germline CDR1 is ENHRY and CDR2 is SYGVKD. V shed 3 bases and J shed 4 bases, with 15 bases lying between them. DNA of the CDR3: TGTGCCATCAGTGAAGGTGTGGGGTCTTCCTATGGCTACACCTTC. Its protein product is CAISEGVGSSYGYTF.

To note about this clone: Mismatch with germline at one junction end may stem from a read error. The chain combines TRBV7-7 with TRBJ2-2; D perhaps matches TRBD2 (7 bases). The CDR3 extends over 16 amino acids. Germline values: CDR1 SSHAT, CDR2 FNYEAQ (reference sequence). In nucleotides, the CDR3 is TGTGCTAGCAGCGCGAGGGGGGGGACCAACACCGGGGAGCTGTTTTTT. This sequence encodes CASSARGGTNTGELFF.

The CDR3 DNA sequence: TGTGCCAGCCGATCGGGACAGGCGGGCTACACCTTC. It is translated as CASRSGQAGYTF. V and J are TRBV6-5 and TRBJ1-2, with TRBD1 matching 8 bases. The junction had 7 bases not matched to a gene; V was cut back by 8 bases and J by 8 bases. The CDR3 has 12 residues. From germline, CDR1 is MNHEY and CDR2 SVGAGI.

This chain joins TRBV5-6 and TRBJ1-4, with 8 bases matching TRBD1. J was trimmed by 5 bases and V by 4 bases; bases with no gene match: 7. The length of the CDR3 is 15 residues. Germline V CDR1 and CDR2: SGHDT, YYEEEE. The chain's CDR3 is CASSPYRGTNEKLFF. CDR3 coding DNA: TGTGCCAGCAGCCCTTACAGGGGGACGAATGAAAAACTGTTTTTT.

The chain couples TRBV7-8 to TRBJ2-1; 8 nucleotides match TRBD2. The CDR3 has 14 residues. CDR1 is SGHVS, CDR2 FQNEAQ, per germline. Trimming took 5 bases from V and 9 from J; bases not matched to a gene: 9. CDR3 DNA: TGTGCCAGCAGCACCCTTGCGGGGGGCCGTGAGCAGTTCTTC. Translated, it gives CASSTLAGGREQFF.

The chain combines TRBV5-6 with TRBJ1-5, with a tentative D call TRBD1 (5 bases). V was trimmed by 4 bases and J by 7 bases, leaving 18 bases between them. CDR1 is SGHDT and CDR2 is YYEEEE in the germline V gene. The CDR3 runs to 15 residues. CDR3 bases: TGTGCCAGCAGCAAAGAGTCGGGGGGAAGGCAGCCCCAGCATTTT. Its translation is CASSKESGGRQPQHF.

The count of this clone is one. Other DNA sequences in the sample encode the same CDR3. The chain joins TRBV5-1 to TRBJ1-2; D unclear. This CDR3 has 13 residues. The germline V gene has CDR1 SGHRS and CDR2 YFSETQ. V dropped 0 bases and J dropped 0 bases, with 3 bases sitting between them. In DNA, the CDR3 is TGCGCCAGCAGCTTGGAAGCTAACTATGGCTACACCTTC. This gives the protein CASSLEANYGYTF.

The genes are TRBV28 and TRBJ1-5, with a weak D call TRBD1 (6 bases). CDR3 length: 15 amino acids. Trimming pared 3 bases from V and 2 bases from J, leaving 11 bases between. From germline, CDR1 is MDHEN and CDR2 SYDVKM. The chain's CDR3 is CASSLGAQGNQPQHF. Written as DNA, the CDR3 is TGTGCCAGCAGTTTGGGGGCGCAAGGCAATCAGCCCCAGCATTTT.

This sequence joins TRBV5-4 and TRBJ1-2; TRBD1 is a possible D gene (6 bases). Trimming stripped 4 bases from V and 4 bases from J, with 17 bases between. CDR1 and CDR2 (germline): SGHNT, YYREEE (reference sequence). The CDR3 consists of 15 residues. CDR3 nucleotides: TGTGCCAGCAGCACCAACAGGGATGAAATCTATGGCTACACCTTC. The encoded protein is CASSTNRDEIYGYTF. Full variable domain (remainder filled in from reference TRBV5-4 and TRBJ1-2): ETGVTQSPTHLIKTRGQQVTLRCSSQSGHNTVSWYQQALGQGPQFIFQYYREEENGRGNFPPRFSGLQFPNYSSELNVNALELDDSALYLCASSTNRDEIYGYTFGSGTRLTVV.

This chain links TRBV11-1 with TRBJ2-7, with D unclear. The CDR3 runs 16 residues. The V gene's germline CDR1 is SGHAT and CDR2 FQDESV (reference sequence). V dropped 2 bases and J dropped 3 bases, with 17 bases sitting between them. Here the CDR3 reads CASSLSPSDPNYEQYF. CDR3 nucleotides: TGTGCCAGCAGCTTATCCCCGAGCGACCCGAACTACGAGCAGTACTTC.

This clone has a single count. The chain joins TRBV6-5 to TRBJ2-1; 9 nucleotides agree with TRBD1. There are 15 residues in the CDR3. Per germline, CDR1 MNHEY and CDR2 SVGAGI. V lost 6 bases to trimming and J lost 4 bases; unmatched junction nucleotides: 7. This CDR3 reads CASRLGQGTYNEQFF. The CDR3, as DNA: TGTGCCAGCAGGTTAGGACAGGGGACTTACAATGAGCAGTTCTTC.

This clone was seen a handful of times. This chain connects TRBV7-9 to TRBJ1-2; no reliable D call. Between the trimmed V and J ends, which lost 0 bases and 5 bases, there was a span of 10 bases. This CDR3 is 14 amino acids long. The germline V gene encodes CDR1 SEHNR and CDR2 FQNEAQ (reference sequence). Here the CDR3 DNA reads TGTGCCAGCAGCTTAGCGAGGGCCGATTATGGCTACACCTTC. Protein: CASSLARADYGYTF.

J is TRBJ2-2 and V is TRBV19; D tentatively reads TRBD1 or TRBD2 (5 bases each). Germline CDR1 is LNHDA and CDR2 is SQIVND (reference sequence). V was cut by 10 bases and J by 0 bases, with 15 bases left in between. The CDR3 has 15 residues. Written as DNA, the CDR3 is TGTGCCACCACCCGGGACCCATCGAACACCGGGGAGCTGTTTTTT. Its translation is CATTRDPSNTGELFF.

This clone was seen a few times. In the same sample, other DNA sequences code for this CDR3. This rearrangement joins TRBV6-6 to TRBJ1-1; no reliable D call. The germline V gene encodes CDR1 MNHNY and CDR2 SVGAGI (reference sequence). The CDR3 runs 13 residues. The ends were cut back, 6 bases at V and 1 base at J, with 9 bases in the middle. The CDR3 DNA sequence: TGTGCCAGCAGACAAGACGGGAACACTGAAGCTTTCTTT. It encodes CASRQDGNTEAFF.

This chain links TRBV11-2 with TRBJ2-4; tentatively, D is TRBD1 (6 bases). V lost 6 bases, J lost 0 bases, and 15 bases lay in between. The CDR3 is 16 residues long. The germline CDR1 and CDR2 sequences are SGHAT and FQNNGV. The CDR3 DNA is TGTGCCAGCAGTGTAGGACAGACTTTAGCCAAAAACATTCAGTACTTC. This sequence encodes CASSVGQTLAKNIQYF.

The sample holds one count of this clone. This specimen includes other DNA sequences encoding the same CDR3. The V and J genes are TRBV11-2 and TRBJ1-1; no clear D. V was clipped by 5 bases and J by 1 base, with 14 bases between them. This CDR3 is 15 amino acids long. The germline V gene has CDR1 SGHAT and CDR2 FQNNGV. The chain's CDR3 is CASSLGPEWNTEAFF. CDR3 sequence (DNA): TGTGCCAGCAGCCTAGGGCCTGAATGGAACACTGAAGCTTTCTTT.

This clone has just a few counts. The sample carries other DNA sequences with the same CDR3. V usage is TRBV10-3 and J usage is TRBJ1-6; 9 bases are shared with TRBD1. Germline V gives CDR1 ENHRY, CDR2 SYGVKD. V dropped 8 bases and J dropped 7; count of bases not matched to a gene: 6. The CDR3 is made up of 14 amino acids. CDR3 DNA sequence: TGTGCCATCGGCCTCGACAGGGGGAATTCACCCCTCCACTTT. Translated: CAIGLDRGNSPLHF.

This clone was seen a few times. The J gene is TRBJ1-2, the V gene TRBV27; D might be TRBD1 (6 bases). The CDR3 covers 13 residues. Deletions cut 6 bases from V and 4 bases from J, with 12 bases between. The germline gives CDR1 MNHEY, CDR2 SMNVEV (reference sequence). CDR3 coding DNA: TGTGCCAGCAGCCCAGGGGCGATCTATGGCTACACCTTC. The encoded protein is CASSPGAIYGYTF.

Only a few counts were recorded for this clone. Here the CDR3 reads CAISESTGYGVPYEQYF. Written as DNA, the CDR3 is TGTGCCATCAGTGAGTCGACCGGCTATGGGGTCCCCTACGAGCAGTACTTC. This rearrangement joins TRBV10-3 to TRBJ2-7; no firm D call. Germline V lookup: CDR1 ENHRY, CDR2 SYGVKD. This CDR3 region has 17 residues. V dropped 0 bases and J dropped 2 bases, with 17 bases sitting between them.